This paragraph covers one T cell receptor beta chain sequence. Its antigen is currently not known. The record has no base qualities; no much larger clone is one base away. Donors were healthy HIV-negative adults with no recently reported acute infections or vaccinations. All donors were Caucasian adults living in Nashville, Tennessee, USA. CD4+ T cells were enriched by magnetic negative selection, after which naive cells were positively selected on CD45RA and the negative fraction was taken as the memory subset. After blood collection by leukapheresis, PBMCs were isolated using Ficoll-Histopaque density gradient centrifugation and then cryopreserved in the vapor phase of liquid nitrogen. Analytical flow cytometry was used to check the purity and quantity of every magnetically sorted T cell population. From each sorted fraction, genomic DNA was isolated and quantified by UV absorbance on a Nanodrop 2000c.

The germline V gene provides CDR1 MNHEY and CDR2 SVGAGI. From its cysteine to its phenylalanine, the CDR3 spans 12 amino acids. Solely the CDR3 DNA is kept, with 36 bases framed from the first base. V and J lose 7 bases and 4 bases, and a span of 10 bases separates them. These data come from a study of shared clonotypes between healthy human individuals (TCRdb year 2020). Study-level background: A couple of women and three men aged 18 to 49 years were included in the cohort. For each donor, three plates each were used for CD4 naive and CD4 memory, two plates were used for CD8 naive, and one plate was used for CD8 memory. To estimate repertoire size and how much clonotypes are shared between individuals, the study performed deep sequencing of blood TCR repertoires from about 5 healthy adults. Libraries were prepared and TCR repertoires were sequenced by different laboratories using diverse techniques, in order to increase sequencing depth and limit assay-specific biases. Per donor, leukapheresis produced somewhere between about 0.94 and 9.5 billion PBMCs.

Results the study describes overall, beyond this receptor: Estimated clonotype richness was generally larger for naive than for memory subsets. Compared with non-shared clonotypes, the clonotypes found in all four sorted-subset donors had higher generation probabilities. Even with the large sequencing depth, rarefaction of the sorted-subset datasets indicated that sequencing was incomplete. Sampling was restricted to blood, and TCR repertoires in tissues likely differ from the TCR repertoires found in blood. Based on pairwise subsampling, the degree of clonotype sharing among donors was expected to be affected by sequencing depth. About 5% of naive CD4, 3.5% of naive CD8, about 2.5% of memory CD4, and approximately 0.4% of memory CD8 clonotypes were shared across several donors. The genetic and exposure-history diversity represented was limited by the small number of donors.

Using the deep immunoSEQ assay, multiplex PCR amplified TCR CDR3 regions from genomic DNA. Extracted genomic DNA from each cell subset was spread evenly across all wells of several immunoSEQ 96-well plates, with each plate serving as a replicate. For sorted subsets, around 0.2 ug of genomic DNA, equivalent to 25,000 to 35,000 T cell genomes, went into each replicate PCR. The purified libraries were quantified using a Qubit 3.0 fluorometer, sized with a Bioanalyzer 2100, and then quantified again using the KAPA Library Quantification kit. Each immunoSEQ 96-well plate was sequenced on its own single-read 150-cycle Illumina NextSeq 550 flow cell. As for how the authors treated the data: Because only junctional sequences without quality scores were contained in the immunoSEQ output, filtering matching that applied to full-length reads could not be performed. To assign V/J genes and CDR3, sequences were annotated against IMGT germline references using PyIR, a Python wrapper for IgBLAST v1.9. Reads were filtered out if the reads had weak V/J assignments (E-value above 1e-6), no CDR3, stop codons, out-of-frame junctions, or ambiguous translated residues. V3J clonotypes were defined by identical inferred V gene, J gene, and CDR3 amino acid sequence. Percentage overlap between repertoires was computed as shared unique clonotypes divided by the size of the smaller repertoire. RTK rarefaction, the Chao1 estimator, and Recon v2.1 estimates of unobserved clonotypes were used to assess repertoire richness. OLGA was used to compute generation probabilities for all TCRbeta clonotypes that the gDNA method yielded from a handful of donors. Here the immuneACCESS table is served through TCRdb, limited to in-frame sequences with V and J called. Missing clones are a known gap in these copies; in checked studies unresolved V genes cover under half, and the rest lacks a known reason. The DNA was the basis for D and trimming; V, J and clone size are from that table. Within this sample are roughly 2.4 million clones, with about 94% of them counted one time only. Around 0.13% of the sample is taken by the ten largest.

The sequenced sample consisted of naive CD4+ T cells sorted from blood. The cell subset or site label for this specimen denotes: CD45RA+ positively selected. The TCR originated in a man between 18 and 35 years old in good health. Recombination connected TRBV6-5 to TRBJ2-5; the best D guess is TRBD1, with 5 bases matching. DNA sequence: TGTGCCAGCACTGGGGCGCGAGAGACCCAGTACTTC. Translation gives CASTGARETQYF.